This T cell receptor beta chain was identified in a study of CD8 T cells in ankylosing spondylitis. V shed 2 bases and J shed 4 bases, with 11 bases lying between them. This CDR3 region has 13 residues. Germline lookup yields CDR1 DFQATT and CDR2 SNEGSKA (reference sequence). TCRdb analysed the 5' RACE reads with MiXCR anew, one entry per CDR3 protein. Among over 100,000 distinct CDR3 sequences listed, over 6.5% were seen once. In this sample, this clonotype turned up many times. Its specificity is unknown. Study outcomes and limitations: Matched ankylosing spondylitis synovial fluid reportedly showed significant enrichment of disease-linked clones.

The V and J genes are TRBV20-1 and TRBJ1-2; D is possibly TRBD1 (6 bases). Source material: blood, either unsorted or a sorted T cell fraction (not recorded which). The sequence derives from a male donor with ankylosing spondylitis or in good health (not recorded which). The CDR3 spells CSARLGTTYGYTF. CDR3 coding DNA: TGCAGTGCTAGACTTGGGACAACCTATGGCTACACCTTC.